Listed below are T cell receptor beta chains from one sample, sequenced in a study of OX40 agonist ivuxolimab in advanced cancers. TCRdb's table, derived via immunoSEQ multiplex PCR, lists solely in-frame clones and lacks some. The table records 15,000 to 20,000 clones, about 70% of them present only once. The sequenced sample was CD4+ or CD8+ T cells sorted from blood, obtained in a trial of the OX40 agonist ivuxolimab. The receptors originated from an adult with an advanced solid tumor such as melanoma, head and neck, liver or kidney cancer. Each CDR3 is given with its conserved first and last residue. Expanded clones get a size class; other rows say once, few or many, or leave the size out.

TRBV5-6	.	TRBJ1-5	CASSFQASNQPQHF
TRBV19	.	TRBJ2-5	CASRPTMGQETQYF
TRBV9	medium-sized	TRBJ1-1	CASSVLGPEAFF
TRBV13	.	TRBJ2-7	CASSPQGVSYEQYF
TRBV9	.	TRBJ2-1	CASSVVTSGEDEQFF
TRBV5-4	.	TRBJ2-7	CASSLVWGTSGAYSYEQYF
TRBV6-1	.	TRBJ2-7	CASSETVSALEQYF
TRBV7-9	.	TRBJ1-2	CASSLATELYYGYTF
TRBV2	.	TRBJ2-3	CASRTWIKSTDTQYF
TRBV28	medium-sized	TRBJ1-2	CASSPNTGYRGYTF
TRBV6-1	.	TRBJ1-5	CASSELGYAGNQPQHF
TRBV18	medium-sized	TRBJ1-5	CASSPFPYSNQPQHF
TRBV18	.	TRBJ1-1	CASSPPGMVNTEAFF
TRBV9	few	TRBJ2-5	CASSSPGQGGETQYF
TRBV4-1	few	TRBJ2-1	CASSLDSEQFF
TRBV19	.	TRBJ1-1	CASSVSLRARFTEAFF
TRBV27	medium-sized	TRBJ1-5	CASSSGSNQPQHF
TRBV2	medium-sized	TRBJ2-7	CASSEAGTSVYEQYF
TRBV19	.	TRBJ2-1	CASSLASYNEQFF
TRBV6-6	.	TRBJ1-2	CASSLEDRVYGYTF
TRBV11-3	.	TRBJ2-1	CASSLQDGYNEQFF
TRBV7-9	few	TRBJ2-7	CASSLAGSAYEQYF
TRBV11-2	.	TRBJ2-5	CASSPPDGEETQYF
TRBV4-3	.	TRBJ1-4	CASSQDRRTGGYRFGEKLFF
TRBV7-9	.	TRBJ2-5	CASSTRDRGWETQYF
TRBV4-3	.	TRBJ1-5	CASSQEDSWNQPQHF
TRBV19	.	TRBJ2-7	CASSKLGVDSYEQYF
TRBV7-2	.	TRBJ2-3	CASSVIGGTDTQYF
TRBV7-9	.	TRBJ1-1	CASSPRDLRLNTEAFF
TRBV4-1	few	TRBJ1-2	CASTWTGSLDGYTF
TRBV9	.	TRBJ2-7	CASSVGGLSHEQYF
TRBV5-6	.	TRBJ1-4	CASSPGHGGNEKLFF
TRBV6-5	.	TRBJ2-7	CASSVRDYNYEQYF
TRBV28	.	TRBJ2-7	CASSPTRTVTNEQYF
TRBV28	.	TRBJ2-1	CASSFFGPRGVPNEQFF
TRBV25-1	once	TRBJ2-1	CASSSRGAPYNEQFF
TRBV5-6	once	TRBJ2-2	CASDKDSRNTGELFF
TRBV27	once	TRBJ1-1	CASSLRTGAWGTEAFF
TRBV14	.	TRBJ2-7	CASSQEYPSYEQYF
TRBV27	.	TRBJ1-2	CASSPGLTGWRYGYTF
TRBV7-8	.	TRBJ1-2	CASSLGGGYTF
TRBV6-5	.	TRBJ2-7	CASSYQIGTYEQYF
TRBV5-3	.	TRBJ1-4	CASSPGHGGNEKLFF
TRBV19	.	TRBJ2-1	CASSISGDEQFF
TRBV30	.	TRBJ1-2	CAWSGQSGQGYGYTF